The 21 T cell receptor beta chains given below trace back to one sample, sequenced in a study of cytomegalovirus exposure and HLA in healthy donors. PCR amplification relied on 60 Vbeta primers (plus 13 Jbeta primers). Libraries were prepared by immunoSEQ multiplex PCR; TCRdb keeps only in-frame clonotypes and omits some of them. The repertoire consists of approximately 120,000 clones, with around 84% occurring once and the leading ten covering roughly 1.8%. The sample taken for sequencing was PBMCs. All receptors come from a man between 18 and 35 years old in good health and CMV-seronegative.

The V and J genes are TRBV7-8 and TRBJ1-1; tentatively, D is TRBD1 (5 bases). There are 13 residues in the CDR3. The germline V and J ends were trimmed by 3 bases and 4 bases, with 9 bases remaining between them. CDR1 and CDR2 from the germline V gene are SGHVS and FQNEAQ. In nucleotides, the CDR3 is TGTGCCAGCAGCTTCAGGGTAGTCACTGAAGCTTTCTTT. It encodes CASSFRVVTEAFF.

The chain links TRBV5-1 to TRBJ2-1; 7 bases align to TRBD2. Germline V CDR1 and CDR2: SGHRS, YFSETQ. This CDR3 is built from 16 residues. V was clipped by 4 bases and J by 1 base; unmatched bases: 8. The CDR3 nucleotides are TGCGCCAGCAGCCCCCCTAGCGGTCCTTCCTACAATGAGCAGTTCTTC. Amino acid sequence: CASSPPSGPSYNEQFF.

Only a few counts were recorded for this clone. The chain joins TRBV20-1 to TRBJ1-2; D is uncertain. Germline V gene data show CDR1 as DFQATT and CDR2 as SNEGSKA (reference sequence). This CDR3 contains 11 residues. V lost 3 bases and J lost 7, with 9 bases in between. The DNA of the CDR3 is TGCAGTGCTAGGACTGGATTTGGCTACACCTTC. The encoded protein is CSARTGFGYTF.

The chain joins TRBV7-8 to TRBJ2-3; D remains ambiguous. This CDR3 region has 17 residues. From germline, CDR1 is SGHVS and CDR2 FQNEAQ. The germline V and J ends were trimmed by 1 base and 2 bases, with 16 bases remaining between them. This chain's CDR3 is CASSLVSNAGPTDTQYF. CDR3 DNA: TGTGCCAGCAGCTTAGTATCGAACGCCGGTCCCACAGATACGCAGTATTTT.

J is TRBJ1-3 and V is TRBV29-1, with TRBD1 matching over 10 bases. V was clipped by 1 base and J by 0 bases; unmatched bases: 3. The CDR3 is 16 residues long. Germline CDR1 reads SQVTM; CDR2 reads ANQGSEA. In DNA, the CDR3 is TGCAGCGTTGAAGGGGGGACAGGGGTCTCTGGAAACACCATATATTTT. Residues: CSVEGGTGVSGNTIYF.

The rearrangement uses TRBV2 and TRBJ1-6; no firm D call. The V gene's germline CDR1 is SNHLY and CDR2 FYNNEI. Trimming removed 2 bases at V and 0 bases at J, with 8 bases between. The CDR3 consists of 16 residues. This chain's CDR3 is CASSEQDRSYNSPLHF. As DNA, the CDR3 is TGTGCCAGCAGTGAACAGGATCGCTCCTATAATTCACCCCTCCACTTT.

The rearrangement uses TRBV5-4 and TRBJ1-2; D is possibly TRBD1 (5 bases). V shed 4 bases and J shed 3 bases, with 13 bases lying between them. CDR1 is SGHNT and CDR2 is YYREEE in the germline V gene (reference sequence). The length of the CDR3 is 14 residues. CDR3 sequence (DNA): TGTGCCAGCAGCGGACATACAGGAGACTATGGCTACACCTTC. It codes for CASSGHTGDYGYTF. Based on the CDR3 plus reference TRBV5-4 and TRBJ1-2, the full variable domain is ETGVTQSPTHLIKTRGQQVTLRCSSQSGHNTVSWYQQALGQGPQFIFQYYREEENGRGNFPPRFSGLQFPNYSSELNVNALELDDSALYLCASSGHTGDYGYTFGSGTRLTVV.

This rearrangement joins TRBV27 to TRBJ1-1; no clear D. The V end lost 1 base, the J end lost 1 base, and 19 bases lay between the germline ends. The CDR3 extends over 18 amino acids. Germline V gene data show CDR1 as MNHEY and CDR2 as SMNVEV (reference sequence). In DNA, the CDR3 is TGTGCCAGCAGTTTATTACCCCCAGGTGTGGCGGGGAACACTGAAGCTTTCTTT. Protein sequence: CASSLLPPGVAGNTEAFF.

The V gene is TRBV4-1, the J gene TRBJ1-5; D is possibly TRBD1 (6 bases). The germline gives CDR1 MGHRA, CDR2 YSYEKL. Between the trimmed V and J ends, which lost 1 base and 4 bases, there was a span of 11 bases. The CDR3 totals 15 residues. The CDR3 is CASSQVIRGNQPQHF. CDR3 bases: TGCGCCAGCAGCCAAGTCATAAGGGGGAATCAGCCCCAGCATTTT.

This chain uses TRBV11-1 with TRBJ2-1; 7 bases match TRBD1. V lost 10 bases and J lost 3; bases outside the gene matches: 6. Germline V gene lookup returns CDR1 SGHAT and CDR2 FQDESV (reference sequence). There are 13 residues in the CDR3. CDR3 sequence reads: CAIQGKVYNEQFF. The CDR3 coding sequence is TGTGCCATACAGGGGAAGGTCTACAATGAGCAGTTCTTC.

V usage is TRBV2 and J usage is TRBJ2-7, with D possibly TRBD2 on 5 matching bases. The germline V gene has CDR1 SNHLY and CDR2 FYNNEI. The ends were cut back, 4 bases at V and 7 bases at J, with 20 bases in the middle. The CDR3 has 15 residues. The CDR3 DNA reads TGTGCCAGCAGTGGTAATGGACGGACTTCTCGGGAGCAGTACTTC. It specifies CASSGNGRTSREQYF.

The gene calls are TRBV19 and TRBJ2-2; 9 bases agree with TRBD2. This CDR3 is built from 14 residues. CDR1 and CDR2 from the germline V gene are LNHDA and SQIVND (reference sequence). Trimming cost V 4 bases and J 6 bases; bases outside gene matches: 3. The CDR3 loop reads CASSSGGAAGELFF. CDR3 DNA: TGTGCCAGTAGTAGCGGGGGGGCCGCCGGGGAGCTGTTTTTT.

V and J are TRBV21-1 and TRBJ1-1; the DNA was not used to check the table's D call, TRBD1. TRBV21-1 is a known pseudogene. The CDR3 totals 14 residues. In DNA, the CDR3 is TGTGCCACCTCAGACAGGGGGCTATACACTGAAGCTTTCTTT. Its translation is CATSDRGLYTEAFF.

This clone has just a few counts. CDR3 bases: TGTGCTAGTGGTTTGGGGCGAAAAACTGACAGCGGGGGGGCCTACGAGCAGTACTTC. This gives the protein CASGLGRKTDSGGAYEQYF. V usage is TRBV12-5 and J usage is TRBJ2-7; 10 nucleotides match TRBD2. This CDR3 is built from 19 residues. The germline gives CDR1 LGHNT, CDR2 FRNRAP. V gave up 1 base and J gave up 2 bases; unmatched junction bases: 14.

This chain joins TRBV19 and TRBJ1-1; D is unresolved. CDR3 length equals 15 residues. Trimming pared 0 bases from V and 5 bases from J, leaving 13 bases between. Germline-derived CDR1 and CDR2 are LNHDA and SQIVND (reference sequence). As DNA, the CDR3 is TGTGCCAGTAGTATAGAAGAAGGGAGAAGGACTGAAGCTTTCTTT. Translating gives CASSIEEGRRTEAFF.

The rearrangement links TRBV9 to TRBJ2-1; TRBD2 agrees at 9 bases. Losses at the gene ends were 0 bases for V and 5 bases for J; bases not matched to a gene: 3. This CDR3 is built from 15 residues. Germline V gene sequence: CDR1 SGDLS, CDR2 YYNGEE. CDR3 sequence reads: CASSVGSGGNNEQFF. The CDR3 region has the DNA TGTGCCAGCAGCGTAGGAAGCGGGGGGAACAATGAGCAGTTCTTC.

Worth noting for this clone: The germline gene is not matched at one end of the junction; a read error may be the cause. The rearrangement joins TRBV5-1 to TRBJ2-2; 14 bases are shared with TRBD2. Germline assignment: CDR1 SGHRS and CDR2 YFSETQ. The CDR3 has 18 residues. The CDR3 sequence is CASSLGLAGVLNTGELFF. Written as DNA, the CDR3 is TGCGCCAGCAGTTTGGGACTAGCGGGGGTTCTGAACACCGGGGAGCTGTTTTTT.

The CDR3 here is CASSFKTGVDEQYF. CDR3 sequence (DNA): TGTGCCAGCAGCTTTAAGACAGGGGTGGACGAGCAGTACTTC. The chain joins TRBV13 to TRBJ2-7; 8 nucleotides match TRBD1. V was pared by 3 bases and J by 5 bases, with 6 bases of the junction left unmatched. This CDR3 contains 14 residues. In germline, CDR1 is PRHDT, CDR2 FYEKMQ (reference sequence).

The rearrangement links TRBV12-5 to TRBJ2-5; tentatively, D is TRBD2 (6 bases). CDR3 size: 14 residues. Germline lookup yields CDR1 LGHNT and CDR2 FRNRAP. V dropped 6 bases and J dropped 5 bases, with 16 bases sitting between them. The CDR3 nucleotides are TGTGCTAGTGGCCCGGGACTTCCTGGGGAGACCCAGTACTTC. Translated, it gives CASGPGLPGETQYF.

This clone was seen just once. The V and J genes are TRBV5-1 and TRBJ1-4; 9 positions agree with TRBD1. The CDR3 extends over 17 amino acids. Germline-derived CDR1 and CDR2 are SGHRS and YFSETQ. J gave up 5 bases and V 0 bases, and 8 bases lay outside the gene matches. CDR3 in DNA: TGCGCCAGCAGCTTGGGGTACAGGGGGCGCGAGAATGAAAAACTGTTTTTT. Encoded protein: CASSLGYRGRENEKLFF.

The chain joins TRBV6-5 to TRBJ2-1; a weak D match, TRBD2 (6 bases). Trimming stripped 11 bases from V and 3 bases from J, with 14 bases between. The CDR3 spans 13 residues. The germline V gene encodes CDR1 MNHEY and CDR2 SVGAGI. CDR3 in amino acids: CACGIDDYNEQFF. CDR3 nucleotides: TGTGCCTGCGGGATTGACGACTACAATGAGCAGTTCTTC.